The 4 T cell receptor beta chains below all came from one sample that was sequenced in a study of blood T cell repertoires in COVID-19. Method: immunoSEQ multiplex PCR; TCRdb's copy keeps in-frame clones and lacks some. Of some 64,000 clones detected, roughly 86% appear once; the ten largest clones hold roughly 3.9%. The sequenced sample consisted of peripheral blood. The receptors originated from a man between 50 and 59 years old with active COVID-19.

The rearrangement uses TRBV10-2 and TRBJ2-6; D gene unclear. This CDR3 contains 18 residues. Germline loops: CDR1 WSHSY, CDR2 SAAADI. The V end lost 7 bases, the J end lost 0 bases, and 19 bases lay between the germline ends. The DNA for the CDR3 is TGCGCCAGCACCGAGGTCCGCCTATTGGCCTCTGGGGCCAACGTCCTGACTTTC. As protein: CASTEVRLLASGANVLTF.

V gene TRBV7-6 combines with J gene TRBJ1-2; D might be TRBD1 (6 bases). The CDR3 covers 15 residues. V shed 4 bases and J shed 6 bases, with 18 bases lying between them. Per the germline V gene, CDR1 is SGHVS and CDR2 is FNYEAQ. CDR3 region: CASSSTPGQGDGYTF. Written as DNA, the CDR3 is TGTGCCAGCAGCTCAACTCCGGGACAAGGCGATGGCTACACCTTC.

The chain is built from TRBV3-1 (or the pseudogene TRBV3-2) and TRBJ1-1; no definite D call. CDR3 length: 14 amino acids. Looked up from germline, CDR1 is LGHDT and CDR2 is YNNKEL (reference sequence). V lost 7 bases and J 5 bases, leaving 17 bases between the germline ends. CDR3 nucleotide sequence: TGTGCCAGCACCTTACACTCAACCGGGACTGAAGCTTTCTTT. The encoded protein is CASTLHSTGTEAFF.

The J gene is TRBJ2-5, the V gene TRBV6-5; TRBD2 aligns across 7 bases. CDR1 and CDR2 (germline): MNHEY, SVGAGI. This CDR3 has 15 residues. Trimming removed 4 bases from V and 1 base from J; junction bases left unmatched: 6. CDR3: CASSSRWTSQETQYF. DNA for the CDR3: TGTGCCAGCAGTTCCCGGTGGACTAGCCAAGAGACCCAGTACTTC.